Presented here are 32 T cell receptor beta chains from one specimen sequenced in a study of T cell repertoires in cytomegalovirus infection. TCRdb independently ran MiXCR on the reads; one entry per CDR3 protein. The profile shows roughly 500,000 distinct CDR3 sequences, 16% of them singletons. The sequencing sample was made of CD8+ T cells from PBMCs. These TCRs come from a human donor in good health (CMV status not recorded). Some clones in this sample may be carry-over from other donors' samples.

This clonotype was counted many times. This chain links TRBV28 with TRBJ1-5, with a tentative D call TRBD1 (5 bases). V lost 3 bases to trimming and J lost 0 bases, with 9 bases between them. CDR1 is MDHEN, CDR2 SYDVKM, per germline. This CDR3 comprises 15 residues. The CDR3 loop reads CASSLEGYSNQPQHF. In nucleotides, the CDR3 is TGTGCCAGCAGTTTGGAGGGGTATAGCAATCAGCCCCAGCATTTT.

This clonotype was observed many times. The rearrangement joins TRBV7-3 to TRBJ2-1; 7 bases are shared with TRBD2. The CDR3 contains 15 residues. CDR1 and CDR2 from the germline V gene are SGHTA and FQGTGA. The J segment lost 7 bases and the V segment lost 5 bases, leaving 11 bases of the junction unmatched. CDR3: CASSPLAGDPNEQFF. The CDR3 DNA sequence: TGTGCCAGCAGCCCCCTGGCGGGGGACCCTAATGAGCAGTTCTTC.

This clonotype was seen ten or more times. The chain employs TRBV2 and TRBJ1-2; 9 bases agree with TRBD1. Trimming removed 4 bases from V and 5 bases from J; junction bases left unmatched: 11. This CDR3 region has 16 residues. In germline, CDR1 is SNHLY, CDR2 FYNNEI. The CDR3: CASSGDREAEGYGYTF. The CDR3 nucleotides are TGTGCCAGCAGTGGGGACAGGGAAGCGGAGGGTTATGGCTACACCTTC.

This clonotype was counted at least ten times. The chain recombines TRBV7-2 with TRBJ2-3; D remains ambiguous. CDR1 and CDR2 from the germline V gene are SGHTA and FQGNSA. The CDR3 has 16 amino acids. V was trimmed by 5 bases and J by 4 bases, leaving 19 bases between them. CDR3 protein: CASSEGDFQWADTQYF. CDR3 nucleotides: TGTGCCAGCAGCGAAGGTGACTTTCAATGGGCAGATACGCAGTATTTT.

Many counts were recorded for this clonotype. Here the CDR3 reads CASRPLATSSETQYF. DNA for the CDR3: TGTGCCAGCAGACCTCTAGCGACCAGTAGTGAGACCCAGTACTTC. V gene TRBV7-6 combines with J gene TRBJ2-5; tentative D call: TRBD2 (6 bases). The V end lost 6 bases, the J end lost 5 bases, and 19 bases lay between the germline ends. The CDR3 contains 15 residues. Germline CDR1 reads SGHVS; CDR2 reads FNYEAQ.

This clonotype occurred many times. The germline gene is not matched at one end of the junction; a read error may be the cause. The chain combines TRBV4-1 with TRBJ2-1, with TRBD1 matching over 7 bases. The CDR3 covers 15 residues. Looked up from germline, CDR1 is MGHRA and CDR2 is YSYEKL. The CDR3 reads CASSRDSLLGNEQFF. The CDR3 nucleotides are TGCGCAAGCAGCCGGGACAGCCTTTTGGGGAATGAGCAGTTCTTC.

This clonotype has ten or more counts. The V call is TRBV6-1, the J call TRBJ2-7, with TRBD1 matching over 7 bases. Trimming at V came to 3 bases and at J to 0 bases, leaving 5 bases not matched to a gene. Per the germline V gene, CDR1 is MNHNS and CDR2 is SASEGT. The CDR3 covers 15 residues. CDR3 bases: TGTGCCAGCAGTGAGTGGACAGGCCTCTCCTACGAGCAGTACTTC. This encodes CASSEWTGLSYEQYF.

CDR3 region: CASSLISGTEAFF. CDR3 sequence (DNA): TGTGCCAGCAGCTTAATAAGTGGCACTGAAGCTTTCTTT. The rearrangement joins TRBV13 to TRBJ1-1, with D unresolved. The CDR3 covers 13 residues. V was clipped by 2 bases and J by 4 bases, with 8 bases between them. Looked up from germline, CDR1 is PRHDT and CDR2 is FYEKMQ (reference sequence). Combining the CDR3 with reference TRBV13 and TRBJ1-1 gives the whole variable domain AAGVIQSPRHLIKEKRETATLKCYPIPRHDTVYWYQQGPGQDPQFLISFYEKMQSDKGSIPDRFSAQQFSDYHSELNMSSLELGDSALYFCASSLISGTEAFFGQGTRLTVV.

This clonotype was detected many times. This rearrangement joins TRBV11-2 to TRBJ1-1; TRBD1 aligns across 7 bases. CDR1 is SGHAT and CDR2 is FQNNGV in the germline V gene. Losses at the gene ends were 5 bases for V and 0 bases for J; bases not matched to a gene: 12. CDR3 size: 17 residues. In nucleotides, the CDR3 is TGTGCCAGCAGCAGGACAGGTAGTTCCTTTATGAACACTGAAGCTTTCTTT. It is translated as CASSRTGSSFMNTEAFF. Supplemented by reference TRBV11-2 and TRBJ1-1, the full variable domain reads EAGVAQSPRYKIIEKRQSVAFWCNPISGHATLYWYQQILGQGPKLLIQFQNNGVVDDSQLPKDRFSAERLKGVDSTLKIQPAKLEDSAVYLCASSRTGSSFMNTEAFFGQGTRLTVV.

The J gene is TRBJ1-1, the V gene TRBV19; the match to TRBD1 covers 8 bases. After removal of 6 bases from V and 7 bases from J, the junction contained 10 bases not matched to a gene. CDR3 size: 14 residues. Germline V gene lookup returns CDR1 LNHDA and CDR2 SQIVND (reference sequence). The CDR3 nucleotides are TGTGCCAGTAGATGGACAGGGAGGTTCGGTGAAGCTTTCTTT. This encodes CASRWTGRFGEAFF.

This clonotype was detected ten times or more. Mismatch with germline at one junction end may stem from a read error. This chain joins TRBV7-9 and TRBJ2-1; D ambiguous. This CDR3 is built from 11 residues. Germline-derived CDR1 and CDR2 are SEHNR and FQNEAQ (reference sequence). CDR3 DNA sequence: TGTGCCAGCAGCTCCCACAATGAGCAGTTCTTC. Translation gives CASSSHNEQFF.

Only a few counts were recorded for this clonotype. The chain links TRBV28 to TRBJ1-5; the match to TRBD1 covers 8 bases. V dropped 5 bases and J dropped 4; count of bases not matched to a gene: 13. The CDR3 sequence is 17 residues long. Looked up from germline, CDR1 is MDHEN and CDR2 is SYDVKM. In DNA form, the CDR3 reads TGTGCCAGCAGTCCCCATGACGAGCGGACAGGGAATCAGCCCCAGCATTTT. It specifies CASSPHDERTGNQPQHF.

This clonotype has only a few counts. The chain is built from TRBV20-1 and TRBJ2-4; TRBD2 agrees at 16 bases. Trimming at V came to 2 bases and at J to 3 bases, leaving 10 bases not matched to a gene. In germline, CDR1 is DFQATT, CDR2 SNEGSKA (reference sequence). The CDR3 runs to 19 residues. CDR3 amino acids: CSARTMGLAGGPGKNIQYF. CDR3 DNA sequence: TGCAGTGCTAGAACTATGGGACTAGCGGGGGGGCCTGGCAAAAACATTCAGTACTTC.

The genes are TRBV29-1 and TRBJ2-1, with D perhaps given as TRBD1 or TRBD2 (5 bases each). V was clipped by 5 bases and J by 4 bases, with 24 bases between them. CDR1 is SQVTM, CDR2 ANQGSEA, per germline. There are 17 residues in the CDR3. The CDR3 sequence: CSVQLDRYLEGYNEQFF. The DNA for the CDR3 is TGCAGCGTTCAACTAGACAGATATCTTGAGGGGTACAATGAGCAGTTCTTC.

Ten or more counts support this clonotype. This CDR3 reads CASSPSTGGTDTQYF. In DNA form, the CDR3 reads TGTGCCAGTAGTCCTTCGACTGGAGGCACAGATACGCAGTATTTT. The rearrangement joins TRBV19 to TRBJ2-3; D is unclear. Germline V gene lookup returns CDR1 LNHDA and CDR2 SQIVND (reference sequence). Trimming took 5 bases from V and 1 from J, leaving 13 bases between them. The length of the CDR3 is 15 residues.

This clonotype came up a few times. The J gene is TRBJ2-1, the V gene TRBV3-1; possibly TRBD1 or TRBD2 for D (5 bases each). Germline V lookup: CDR1 LGHDT, CDR2 YNNKEL (reference sequence). Trimming pared 2 bases from V and 5 bases from J, leaving 10 bases between. The CDR3 has 14 residues. The CDR3 reads CASSQPQGDNEQFF. CDR3 nucleotides: TGTGCCAGCAGCCAACCTCAGGGAGACAATGAGCAGTTCTTC.

Regarding this clonotype: Germline is not matched at one junction end, which may reflect a read error. V usage is TRBV4-1 and J usage is TRBJ2-2, with D maybe TRBD2 (6 bases). CDR1 and CDR2 from the germline V gene are MGHRA and YSYEKL. There are 15 residues in the CDR3. The CDR3 reads CTSSQAGGGAGELFF. The DNA of the CDR3 is TGCACCAGCAGCCAAGCCGGGGGTGGGGCCGGGGAGCTGTTTTTT.

This clonotype was counted ten times or more. The chain has TRBV12-3 or TRBV12-4 and TRBJ2-1; 14 bases line up with TRBD2. The trim removed 5 bases at V and 6 bases at J, leaving 6 bases unmatched. CDR3 size: 16 residues. CDR3 DNA: TGTGCCAGCAGTCCCCCCGGACTAGCGGGAGGCAATGAGCAGTTCTTC. Protein: CASSPPGLAGGNEQFF.

This clonotype was detected many times. The chain has TRBV7-9 and TRBJ1-5; D gene ambiguous. The CDR3 sequence is 12 residues long. Trimming removed 8 bases from V and 0 bases from J, with 5 bases in between. Germline-derived CDR1 and CDR2 are SEHNR and FQNEAQ (reference sequence). The CDR3 DNA reads as TGTGCCAGCTCCATTAGCAATCAGCCCCAGCATTTT. It is translated as CASSISNQPQHF.

This chain uses TRBV14 with TRBJ2-1, with unresolved D. The V gene lost 0 bases and the J gene lost 8 bases, with 14 bases spanning the gap. Germline CDR1 and CDR2: SGHDN and FVKESK. The CDR3 spans 15 residues. The CDR3 region is CASSQDVSGFDEQFF. For the CDR3, the DNA is TGTGCCAGCAGCCAAGACGTTTCCGGGTTCGATGAGCAGTTCTTC.

This clonotype occurred many times. CDR3 coding DNA: TGTGCCAGCAGCCGTGACATCCTGTCGGACACTGAAGCTTTCTTT. It specifies CASSRDILSDTEAFF. This rearrangement joins TRBV7-2 to TRBJ1-1; no reliable D call. This CDR3 region has 15 residues. Trimming left V 5 bases short and J 3 bases short, with 16 bases between. Germline values: CDR1 SGHTA, CDR2 FQGNSA.

V is TRBV7-9 and J is TRBJ2-7; D is unresolved. Germline values: CDR1 SEHNR, CDR2 FQNEAQ (reference sequence). This CDR3 is built from 14 residues. The V and J ends lost 4 bases and 2 bases respectively, with 12 bases between them. CDR3 nucleotide sequence: TGTGCCAGCAGCTCTTCCTTGCGCCCCTACGAGCAGTACTTC. Amino acids: CASSSSLRPYEQYF.

The chain uses TRBV9 and TRBJ2-3, with 8 bases identical to TRBD2. The germline V gene encodes CDR1 SGDLS and CDR2 YYNGEE. V was clipped by 1 base and J by 2 bases; unmatched bases: 6. The CDR3 totals 16 residues. The CDR3 DNA reads as TGTGCCAGCAGCGTAAGGGCTAGCGGGCTCACAGATACGCAGTATTTT. The encoded protein is CASSVRASGLTDTQYF.

Notes on this clonotype: The germline gene is not matched at one end of the junction; a read error may be the cause. V gene TRBV28 combines with J gene TRBJ2-3; the match to TRBD1 covers 11 bases. Germline V gene sequence: CDR1 MDHEN, CDR2 SYDVKM. This CDR3 region has 18 residues. The CDR3 loop reads CASSPFGTGGFGTDTKYF. The CDR3 DNA sequence: TGTGCCAGCAGCCCGTTCGGGACAGGGGGTTTTGGCACAGATACGAAGTATTTT.

The chain recombines TRBV5-5 with TRBJ2-7; the match to TRBD1 covers 10 bases. V lost 2 bases to trimming and J lost 1 base; unmatched junction nucleotides: 21. The CDR3 sequence is 21 residues long. Germline values: CDR1 SGHKS, CDR2 YYEKEE (reference sequence). The CDR3 DNA follows: TGTGCCAGCAGCTTCGTCTTGAAGACAGGGGGCGCAGGTAGCGAGTCCTACGAGCAGTACTTC. This sequence encodes CASSFVLKTGGAGSESYEQYF.

About this clonotype itself: One end of the junction varies from germline; a read error may be responsible. The chain combines TRBV7-7 with TRBJ2-7; D not resolved. Germline-derived CDR1 and CDR2 are SSHAT and FNYEAQ (reference sequence). This CDR3 contains 15 residues. CDR3 residues: CASSLESGPSYEQYF. In nucleotides, the CDR3 is TGTGCTAGCAGCTTAGAGTCAGGCCCCTCCTACGAGCAGTACTTC.

This clonotype was counted at least ten times. The chain joins TRBV6-5 to TRBJ2-1; TRBD2 matches 7 bases. The CDR3 sequence is 13 residues long. Trimming cost V 6 bases and J 6 bases; bases outside gene matches: 5. Per the germline V gene, CDR1 is MNHEY and CDR2 is SVGAGI. The CDR3 protein is CASSDPGGNEQFF. In DNA form, the CDR3 reads TGTGCCAGCAGCGATCCGGGAGGCAATGAGCAGTTCTTC.

The chain uses TRBV29-1 and TRBJ2-2; no clear D. The CDR3 spans 13 residues. V was pared by 4 bases and J by 5 bases, with 11 bases between. Germline CDR1 SQVTM, CDR2 ANQGSEA. CDR3 bases: TGCAGCGTTGCGGTCAGCCTAACCGGGGAGCTGTTTTTT. Translated: CSVAVSLTGELFF.

In the case of this clonotype: A junction end diverges from the germline sequence, so it may reflect a read error. This sequence joins TRBV4-1 and TRBJ2-2; D ambiguous. Germline CDR1 and CDR2: MGHRA and YSYEKL. The length of the CDR3 is 16 residues. The CDR3 here is CSSSHASDMKTGELFF. The CDR3 DNA is TGCTCCAGCAGCCATGCAAGTGATATGAAAACCGGGGAGCTGTTTTTT.

In this sample, this clonotype turned up many times. This rearrangement joins TRBV7-9 to TRBJ1-1, with a weak D call TRBD1 (6 bases). Germline values: CDR1 SEHNR, CDR2 FQNEAQ (reference sequence). V shed 7 bases and J shed 6 bases, with 21 bases lying between them. The CDR3 spans 15 residues. CDR3 in amino acids: CASILTGGGSPEAFF. CDR3 DNA sequence: TGTGCCAGCATCCTCACAGGAGGGGGGAGCCCTGAAGCTTTCTTT.

A note on this clonotype: Because the CDR3 is missing its conserved closing phenylalanine or tryptophan, this is likely a read error. J is TRBJ2-1 and V is TRBV4-1; D not certain. Germline V CDR1 and CDR2: MGHRA, YSYEKL. Trimming shortened V by 2 bases and J by 6 bases, and 5 bases separated the two germline ends. The CDR3 covers 12 residues. The CDR3 is CASSQWGNEQFL. In DNA form, the CDR3 reads TGCGCCAGCAGCCAATGGGGCAATGAGCAGTTCTTA.

In its sample, this clonotype was seen many times. DNA of the CDR3: TGTGCCAGCAGCTTCCGTCGACAGGGGGGCCAAGAAAAACTGTTTTTT. Amino acids: CASSFRRQGGQEKLFF. The chain recombines TRBV7-6 with TRBJ1-4; 9 bases are shared with TRBD1. This CDR3 is built from 16 residues. With V trimmed by 3 bases and J by 8 bases, 10 bases remained unmatched. The germline V gene has CDR1 SGHVS and CDR2 FNYEAQ.